The present TCR beta chain was sequenced within a study of blood T cell repertoires in COVID-19. At the level of the study: Samples of COVID-19 (acute and convalescent) were obtained from the United States, Italy and Spain.

Profiling relied on immunoSEQ multiplex PCR, and the TCRdb table lists in-frame clones only, not all of them. Here the sample spans around 70,000 clones, about 90% being singletons. J lost 1 base, V lost 7 bases, and 8 bases had no gene match. The CDR3 runs 17 residues. Germline lookup yields CDR1 SNHLY and CDR2 FYNNEI. The V call is TRBV2, the J call TRBJ2-5; 14 nucleotides agree with TRBD2. The specimen sequenced was peripheral blood. The receptor was isolated from a human donor in a cohort sampled during active COVID-19. CDR3 sequence reads: CASNGLAGGWGQETQYF. CDR3 nucleotide sequence: TGTGCCAGCAACGGACTAGCGGGAGGATGGGGCCAAGAGACCCAGTACTTC.